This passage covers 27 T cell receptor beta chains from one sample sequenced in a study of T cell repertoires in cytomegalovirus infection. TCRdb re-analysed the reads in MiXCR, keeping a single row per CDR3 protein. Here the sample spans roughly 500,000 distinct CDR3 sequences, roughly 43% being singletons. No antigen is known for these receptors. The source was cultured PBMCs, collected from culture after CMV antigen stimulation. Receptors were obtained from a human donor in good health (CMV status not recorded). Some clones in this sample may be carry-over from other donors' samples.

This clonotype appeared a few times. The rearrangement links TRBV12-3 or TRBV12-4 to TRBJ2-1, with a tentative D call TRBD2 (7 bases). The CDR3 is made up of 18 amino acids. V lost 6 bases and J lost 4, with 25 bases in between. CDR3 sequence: CASSPGLGGGGSYNEQFF. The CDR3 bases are TGTGCCAGCAGCCCGGGGCTTGGAGGGGGGGGGTCTTACAATGAGCAGTTCTTC.

CDR3 nucleotide sequence: TGTGCCAGTAAGTCCCAGGGCCAGGGTGGTCAGCCCCAGCATTTT. Its protein product is CASKSQGQGGQPQHF. The chain links TRBV19 to TRBJ1-5, with D possibly being TRBD1 (5 bases). Germline V gene data show CDR1 as LNHDA and CDR2 as SQIVND (reference sequence). The CDR3 has 15 residues. The germline V and J ends were trimmed by 7 bases and 6 bases, with 19 bases remaining between them.

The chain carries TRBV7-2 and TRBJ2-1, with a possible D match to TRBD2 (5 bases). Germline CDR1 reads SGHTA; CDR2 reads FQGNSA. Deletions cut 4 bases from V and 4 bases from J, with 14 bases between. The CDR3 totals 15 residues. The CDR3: CASSSRPPGYNEQFF. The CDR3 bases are TGTGCCAGCAGCTCTAGACCCCCGGGGTACAATGAGCAGTTCTTC.

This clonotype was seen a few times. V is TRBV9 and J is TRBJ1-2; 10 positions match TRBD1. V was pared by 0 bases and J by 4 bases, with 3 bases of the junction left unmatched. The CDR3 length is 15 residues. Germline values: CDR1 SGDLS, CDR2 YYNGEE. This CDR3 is CASSVGGTGVYGYTF. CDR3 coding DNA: TGTGCCAGCAGCGTAGGCGGGACAGGGGTCTATGGCTACACCTTC.

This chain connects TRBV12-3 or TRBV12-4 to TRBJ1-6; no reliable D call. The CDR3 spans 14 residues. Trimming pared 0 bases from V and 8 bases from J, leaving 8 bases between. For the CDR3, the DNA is TGTGCCAGCAGTTTAGCGGGGTTTCATTCACCCCTCCACTTT. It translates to CASSLAGFHSPLHF.

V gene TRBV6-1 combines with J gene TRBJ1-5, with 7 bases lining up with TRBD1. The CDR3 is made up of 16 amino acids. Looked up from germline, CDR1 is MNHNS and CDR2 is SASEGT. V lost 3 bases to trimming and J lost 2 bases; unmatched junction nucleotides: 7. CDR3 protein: CASSDPVTGGNQPQHF. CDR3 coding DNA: TGTGCCAGCAGTGACCCCGTCACAGGGGGCAATCAGCCCCAGCATTTT.

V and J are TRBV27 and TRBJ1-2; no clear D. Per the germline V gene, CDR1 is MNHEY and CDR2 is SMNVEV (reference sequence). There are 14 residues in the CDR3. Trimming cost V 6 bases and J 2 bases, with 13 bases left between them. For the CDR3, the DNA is TGTGCCAGCAGAGGAAGGGCCGGAAACTATGGCTACACCTTC. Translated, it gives CASRGRAGNYGYTF.

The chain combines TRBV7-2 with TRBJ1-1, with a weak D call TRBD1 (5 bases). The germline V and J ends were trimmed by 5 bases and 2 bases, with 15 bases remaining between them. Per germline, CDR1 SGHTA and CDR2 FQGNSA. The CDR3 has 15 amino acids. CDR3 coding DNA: TGTGCCAGCAGCGTTACCGGGACCCCCAACACTGAAGCTTTCTTT. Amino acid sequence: CASSVTGTPNTEAFF.

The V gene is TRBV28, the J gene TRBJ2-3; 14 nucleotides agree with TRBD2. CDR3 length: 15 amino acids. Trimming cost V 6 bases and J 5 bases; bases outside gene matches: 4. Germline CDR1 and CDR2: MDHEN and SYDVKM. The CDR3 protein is CASRGLAGAGDTQYF. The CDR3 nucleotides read TGTGCCAGCAGGGGACTAGCGGGGGCTGGAGATACGCAGTATTTT.

CDR3 nucleotides: TGCGCCAGCAGCCAAGGCTACATAGGCCAAGAGACCCAGTACTTC. Translating gives CASSQGYIGQETQYF. V and J are TRBV4-3 and TRBJ2-5; D is unclear. The germline gives CDR1 LGHNA, CDR2 YSLEER. This CDR3 has 15 residues. Deletions cut 1 base from V and 1 base from J, with 10 bases between.

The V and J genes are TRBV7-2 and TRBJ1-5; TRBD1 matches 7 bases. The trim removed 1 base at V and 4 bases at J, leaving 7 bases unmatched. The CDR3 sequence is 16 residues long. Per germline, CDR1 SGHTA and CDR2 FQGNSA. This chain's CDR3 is CASSLVITGDNQPQHF. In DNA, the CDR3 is TGTGCCAGCAGCTTAGTGATCACAGGGGATAATCAGCCCCAGCATTTT.

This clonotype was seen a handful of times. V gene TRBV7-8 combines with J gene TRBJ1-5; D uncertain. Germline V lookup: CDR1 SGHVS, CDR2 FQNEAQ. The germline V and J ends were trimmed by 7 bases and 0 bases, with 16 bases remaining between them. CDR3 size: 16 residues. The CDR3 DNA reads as TGTGCCAGCATGCGTCAGCCTATCTATAGCAATCAGCCCCAGCATTTT. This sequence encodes CASMRQPIYSNQPQHF. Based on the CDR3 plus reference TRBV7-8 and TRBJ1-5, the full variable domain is GAGVSQSPRYKVAKRGQDVALRCDPISGHVSLFWYQQALGQGPEFLTYFQNEAQLDKSGLPSDRFFAERPEGSVSTLKIQRTQQEDSAVYLCASMRQPIYSNQPQHFGDGTRLSIL.

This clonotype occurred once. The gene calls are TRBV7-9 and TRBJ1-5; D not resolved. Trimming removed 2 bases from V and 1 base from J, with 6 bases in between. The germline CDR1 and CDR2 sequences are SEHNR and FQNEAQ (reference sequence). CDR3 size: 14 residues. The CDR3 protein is CASSLYLSNQPQHF. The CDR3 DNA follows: TGTGCCAGCAGCTTATATCTGAGCAATCAGCCCCAGCATTTT.

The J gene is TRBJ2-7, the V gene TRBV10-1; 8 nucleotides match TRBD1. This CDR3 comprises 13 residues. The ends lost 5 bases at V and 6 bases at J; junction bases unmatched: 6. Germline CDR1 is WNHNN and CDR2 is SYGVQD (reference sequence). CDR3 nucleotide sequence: TGCGCCAGCAGTACCGGGACAGGTGGCGAGCAGTACTTC. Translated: CASSTGTGGEQYF.

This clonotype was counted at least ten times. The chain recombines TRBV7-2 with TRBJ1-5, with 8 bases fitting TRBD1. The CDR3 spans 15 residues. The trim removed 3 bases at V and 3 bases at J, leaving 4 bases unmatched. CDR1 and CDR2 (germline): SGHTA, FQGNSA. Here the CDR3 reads CASSFTGQANQPQHF. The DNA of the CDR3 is TGTGCCAGCAGCTTTACGGGACAGGCCAATCAGCCCCAGCATTTT.

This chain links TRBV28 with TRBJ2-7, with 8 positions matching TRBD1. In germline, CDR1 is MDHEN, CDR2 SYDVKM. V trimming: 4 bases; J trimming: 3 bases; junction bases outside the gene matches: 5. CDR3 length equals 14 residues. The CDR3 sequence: CASSSVTGGYEQYF. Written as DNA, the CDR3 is TGTGCCAGCAGTTCGGTTACAGGGGGCTACGAGCAGTACTTC.

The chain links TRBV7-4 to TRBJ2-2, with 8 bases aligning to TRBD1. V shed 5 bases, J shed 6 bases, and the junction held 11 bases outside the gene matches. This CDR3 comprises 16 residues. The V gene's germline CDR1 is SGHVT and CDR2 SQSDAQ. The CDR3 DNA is TGTGCCAGCAGCCACCCGACAGGGGACCTCGCCGGGGAGCTGTTTTTT. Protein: CASSHPTGDLAGELFF.

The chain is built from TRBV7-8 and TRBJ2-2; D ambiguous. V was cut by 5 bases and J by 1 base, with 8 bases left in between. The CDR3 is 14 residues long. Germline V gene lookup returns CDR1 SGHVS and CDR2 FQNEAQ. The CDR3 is CASSGLRNTGELFF. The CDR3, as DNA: TGTGCCAGCAGCGGGCTTCGGAACACCGGGGAGCTGTTTTTT.

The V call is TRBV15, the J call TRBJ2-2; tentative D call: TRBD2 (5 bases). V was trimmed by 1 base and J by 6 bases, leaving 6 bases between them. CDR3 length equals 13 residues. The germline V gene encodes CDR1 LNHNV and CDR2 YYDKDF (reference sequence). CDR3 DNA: TGTGCCACCAGCAGAGGTAGCGCCGGGGAGCTGTTTTTT. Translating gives CATSRGSAGELFF.

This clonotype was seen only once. The CDR3 sequence: CASSPRLAGASYEQYF. The CDR3 DNA follows: TGTGCCAGCAGTCCACGACTTGCCGGGGCCTCCTACGAGCAGTACTTC. The V and J genes are TRBV27 and TRBJ2-7; D may correspond to TRBD1 or TRBD2 (5 bases each). Germline CDR1 MNHEY, CDR2 SMNVEV (reference sequence). This CDR3 has 16 amino acids. V was clipped by 5 bases and J by 0 bases, with 17 bases between them.

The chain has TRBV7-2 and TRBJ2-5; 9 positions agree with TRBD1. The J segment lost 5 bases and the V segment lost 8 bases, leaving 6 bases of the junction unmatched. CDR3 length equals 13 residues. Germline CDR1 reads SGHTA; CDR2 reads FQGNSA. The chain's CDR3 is CASLGTGKETQYF. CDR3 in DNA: TGTGCCAGCTTGGGGACAGGGAAGGAGACCCAGTACTTC.

CDR3 in DNA: TGCAGTGCTAGGGCCGTACTAGCGGGGGGATTCGGAGAGACCCAGTACTTC. Translation gives CSARAVLAGGFGETQYF. The chain employs TRBV20-1 and TRBJ2-5; 12 bases align to TRBD2. J gave up 4 bases and V 3 bases, and 12 bases lay outside the gene matches. The CDR3 sequence is 17 residues long. Germline assignment: CDR1 DFQATT and CDR2 SNEGSKA (reference sequence).

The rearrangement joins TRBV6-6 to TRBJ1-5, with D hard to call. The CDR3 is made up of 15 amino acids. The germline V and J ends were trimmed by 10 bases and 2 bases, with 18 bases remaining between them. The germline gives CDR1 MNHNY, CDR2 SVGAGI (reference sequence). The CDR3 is CATIPGRGGNQPQHF. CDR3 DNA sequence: TGTGCCACCATACCCGGCCGCGGCGGCAATCAGCCCCAGCATTTT.

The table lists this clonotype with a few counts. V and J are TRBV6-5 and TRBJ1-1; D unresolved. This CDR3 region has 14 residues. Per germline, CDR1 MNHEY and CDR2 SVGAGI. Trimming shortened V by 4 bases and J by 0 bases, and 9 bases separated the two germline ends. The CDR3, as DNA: TGTGCCAGCAGTTTCTTGGGTATGAACACTGAAGCTTTCTTT. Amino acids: CASSFLGMNTEAFF.

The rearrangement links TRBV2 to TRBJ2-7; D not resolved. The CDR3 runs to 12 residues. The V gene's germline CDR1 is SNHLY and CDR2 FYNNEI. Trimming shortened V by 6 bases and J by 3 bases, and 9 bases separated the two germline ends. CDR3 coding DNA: TGTGCCAGCAGCGCGACCATCTACGAGCAGTACTTC. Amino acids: CASSATIYEQYF.

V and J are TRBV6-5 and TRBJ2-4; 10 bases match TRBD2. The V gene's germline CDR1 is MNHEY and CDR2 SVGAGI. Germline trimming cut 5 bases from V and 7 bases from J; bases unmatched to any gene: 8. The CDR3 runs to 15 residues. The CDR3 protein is CASSPLAGVENIQYF. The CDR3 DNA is TGTGCCAGCAGTCCCCTAGCGGGAGTTGAGAACATTCAGTACTTC.

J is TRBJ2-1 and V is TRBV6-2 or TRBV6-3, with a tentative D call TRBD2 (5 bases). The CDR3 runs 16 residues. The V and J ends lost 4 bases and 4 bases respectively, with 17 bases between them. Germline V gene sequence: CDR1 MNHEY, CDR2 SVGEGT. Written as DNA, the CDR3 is TGTGCCAGCAGTTCGAGGACTCCATCTTCATACAATGAGCAGTTCTTC. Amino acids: CASSSRTPSSYNEQFF.